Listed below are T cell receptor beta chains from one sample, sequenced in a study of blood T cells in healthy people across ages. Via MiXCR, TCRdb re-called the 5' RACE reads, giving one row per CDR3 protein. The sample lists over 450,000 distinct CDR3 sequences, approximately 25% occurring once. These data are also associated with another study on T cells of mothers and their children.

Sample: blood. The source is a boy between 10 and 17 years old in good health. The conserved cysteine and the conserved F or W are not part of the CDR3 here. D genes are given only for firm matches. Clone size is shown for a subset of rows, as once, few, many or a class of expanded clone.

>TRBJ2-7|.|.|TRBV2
ASSEGGLSDEQY
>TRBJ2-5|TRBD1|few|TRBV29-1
SVDRGRMETQY
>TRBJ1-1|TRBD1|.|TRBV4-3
ASSHLIQGAGEAF
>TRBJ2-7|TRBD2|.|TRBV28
ASTTAGGYEQY
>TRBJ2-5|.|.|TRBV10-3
AISVSGKQETQY
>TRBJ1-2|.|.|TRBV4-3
ASSQGNRFGYT
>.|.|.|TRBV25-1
ASSERNWYEQY
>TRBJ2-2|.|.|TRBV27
ASSNQITNTGELF
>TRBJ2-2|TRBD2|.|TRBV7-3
ASSLTAGGPGELF
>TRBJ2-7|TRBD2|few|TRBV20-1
SASAPSGRTYEQY
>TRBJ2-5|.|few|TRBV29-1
SVERGRETQY
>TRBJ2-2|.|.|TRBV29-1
SVRPRVGGELF
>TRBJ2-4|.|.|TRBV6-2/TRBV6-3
ASCLGSKNIQY
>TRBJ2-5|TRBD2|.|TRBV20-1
SARVPGTSFETQY
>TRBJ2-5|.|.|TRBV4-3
ASSQGDSMETQY
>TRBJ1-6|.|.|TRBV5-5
ASSQPLRDNSPLH
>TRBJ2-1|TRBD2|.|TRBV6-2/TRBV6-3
ASSYSPRLAGVGNEQF
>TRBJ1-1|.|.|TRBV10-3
AISAGDGDTEAF
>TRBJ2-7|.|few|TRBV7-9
ASSSKSQGWYEQY
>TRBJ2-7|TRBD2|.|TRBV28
ASSLTSGVYEQY
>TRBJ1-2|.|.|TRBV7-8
ASSRHRDTHYGYT
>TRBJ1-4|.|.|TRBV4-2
ASSQDQGSGEKLL
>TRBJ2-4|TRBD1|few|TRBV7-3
ASSRDRRGIQY
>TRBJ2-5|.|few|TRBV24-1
ATSDNRTPKAETQY
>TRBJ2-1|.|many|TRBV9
ASSVDPRARDEQF
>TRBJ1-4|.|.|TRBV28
ASSLRGAINEKLF
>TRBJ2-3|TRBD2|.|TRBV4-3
ASSQAVLAATQY
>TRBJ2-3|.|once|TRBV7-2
ASSPPNRDAQY
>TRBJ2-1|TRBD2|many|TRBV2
ASSASTSGKNEQF
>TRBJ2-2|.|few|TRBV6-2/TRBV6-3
ASGQVITGELF
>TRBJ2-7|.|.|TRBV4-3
ASSQSFKTVPHEQY
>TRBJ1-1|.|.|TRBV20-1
SASDQTNTEAF
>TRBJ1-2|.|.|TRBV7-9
ASSLNRVADGYT
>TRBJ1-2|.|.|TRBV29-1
SVEGRYGYT
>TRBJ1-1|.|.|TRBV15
ATSRGTTGRADTEAF
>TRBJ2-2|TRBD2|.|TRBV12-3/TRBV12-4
ASSQTSGNTGELF
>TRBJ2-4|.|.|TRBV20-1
SARDVAKNIQY
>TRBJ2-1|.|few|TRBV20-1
SATDEQF
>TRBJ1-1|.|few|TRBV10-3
AISPSMNTEAF
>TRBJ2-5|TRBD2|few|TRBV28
ASRSLAGGQETQY
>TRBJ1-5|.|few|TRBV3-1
ASSRDMDHQPQH
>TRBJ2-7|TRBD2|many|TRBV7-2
ASSPSGNYEQY
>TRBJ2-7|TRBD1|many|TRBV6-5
ASSLGQNSYYEQY
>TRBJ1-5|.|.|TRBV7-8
ASSLLQTLNSNQPQH
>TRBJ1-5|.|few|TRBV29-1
SVAGDSNQPQH
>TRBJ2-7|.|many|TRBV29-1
SAGQGYEQY
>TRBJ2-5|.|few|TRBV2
ASGVDIQETQY
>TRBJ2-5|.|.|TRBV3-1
ASSQVQGETQY
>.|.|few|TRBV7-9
ASSLQGRTNEQF
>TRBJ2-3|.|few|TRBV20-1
SATDYPSDTQY
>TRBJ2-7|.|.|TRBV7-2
ASSLRAGDISYEQY
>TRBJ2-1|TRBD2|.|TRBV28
ASSDSGGPYNEQF
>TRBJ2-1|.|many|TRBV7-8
ASSPSGARGNEQF
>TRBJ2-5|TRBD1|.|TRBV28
ASSFEGTGRGETQY
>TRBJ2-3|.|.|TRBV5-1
ASSFEEDTQY
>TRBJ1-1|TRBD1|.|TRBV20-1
SARDPHLPDRETF
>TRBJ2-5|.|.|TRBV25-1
TSSESFLPETQY
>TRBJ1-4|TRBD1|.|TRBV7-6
ASSFRDRINEKLF
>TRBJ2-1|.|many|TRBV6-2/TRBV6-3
ASSYIADYNEQF
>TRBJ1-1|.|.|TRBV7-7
ASSLTSKTEAF